The 32 T cell receptor beta chains reported below all come from one sample, sequenced in a study of technical replicates of blood from a few donors. Assay: immunoSEQ multiplex PCR; the TCRdb copy retains only in-frame clones and omits some. The repertoire holds tens of thousands of clones, with approximately 91% as singletons. Sequencing used PBMCs. These receptors were taken from a human donor in good health. Some clones in this sample may be carry-over from other donors' samples.

The V gene is TRBV7-8, the J gene TRBJ2-7; TRBD2 matches 7 bases. V trimming: 5 bases; J trimming: 3 bases; junction bases outside the gene matches: 13. Germline loops: CDR1 SGHVS, CDR2 FQNEAQ. This CDR3 region has 16 residues. CDR3 in amino acids: CASSPSLSGDFYEQYF. CDR3 bases: TGTGCCAGCAGCCCAAGTTTGAGCGGGGATTTCTACGAGCAGTACTTC.

This clone has just a few counts. The chain couples TRBV6-5 to TRBJ1-1; 7 bases fit TRBD1. CDR3 size: 14 residues. The J segment lost 6 bases and the V segment lost 5 bases, leaving 9 bases of the junction unmatched. Germline assignment: CDR1 MNHEY and CDR2 SVGAGI. The CDR3 is CASSRNRDSPEAFF. The DNA of the CDR3 is TGTGCCAGCAGTAGAAACCGGGACAGCCCTGAAGCTTTCTTT.

This sequence joins TRBV4-1 and TRBJ1-5; D is possibly TRBD1 (5 bases). The V gene's germline CDR1 is MGHRA and CDR2 YSYEKL. V dropped 2 bases and J dropped 4 bases, with 12 bases sitting between them. The CDR3 runs to 15 residues. CDR3 in amino acids: CASSQQGVGNQPQHF. The CDR3 DNA is TGCGCCAGCAGCCAACAGGGCGTTGGGAATCAGCCCCAGCATTTT.

Concerning this clone itself: One end of the junction fails to match germline, which may point to a read error. The CDR3 sequence: CATVSLGYQF. For the CDR3, the DNA is TGTGCCACCGTTAGCCTTGGTTACCAGTTC. This rearrangement joins TRBV25-1 to TRBJ1-2, with D unclear. The length of the CDR3 is 10 residues. Per germline, CDR1 MGHDK and CDR2 SYGVNS.

CDR3 nucleotide sequence: TGCGCCAGCAGCGTGGGACTAGCGGGAGGAGTGTTGGACAATGAGCAGTTCTTC. Residues: CASSVGLAGGVLDNEQFF. The chain has TRBV5-1 and TRBJ2-1; 15 bases align to TRBD2. The germline CDR1 and CDR2 sequences are SGHRS and YFSETQ. The CDR3 runs to 18 residues. V lost 4 bases and J lost 5; bases outside the gene matches: 10.

The J gene is TRBJ2-3, the V gene TRBV5-4, with 14 bases fitting TRBD2. Germline V lookup: CDR1 SGHNT, CDR2 YYREEE (reference sequence). Losses at the gene ends were 0 bases for V and 3 bases for J; bases not matched to a gene: 0. There are 16 residues in the CDR3. Here the CDR3 DNA reads TGTGCCAGCAGCTTGGGGACTAGCGGGAGGACAGATACGCAGTATTTT. It encodes CASSLGTSGRTDTQYF.

This clone was observed a few times. This chain links TRBV29-1 with TRBJ2-7, with D maybe TRBD1 (5 bases). The CDR3 is 12 residues long. V was shortened by 6 bases and J by 1 base, with 10 bases between the two germline ends. CDR1 is SQVTM, CDR2 ANQGSEA, per germline. CDR3 sequence (DNA): TGCAGCGTAAAAGGGGCGTCCTACGAGCAGTACTTC. Encoded protein: CSVKGASYEQYF.

J is TRBJ2-1 and V is TRBV9; 9 bases match TRBD2. Germline V gene data show CDR1 as SGDLS and CDR2 as YYNGEE. V dropped 6 bases and J dropped 2; count of bases not matched to a gene: 9. The length of the CDR3 is 16 residues. CDR3 protein: CASTKGAGGPYNEQFF. As DNA, the CDR3 is TGTGCCAGCACCAAGGGGGCGGGAGGGCCCTACAATGAGCAGTTCTTC.

The V and J genes are TRBV5-6 and TRBJ1-1; the D is unclear. Trimming shortened V by 0 bases and J by 6 bases, and 9 bases separated the two germline ends. This CDR3 comprises 13 residues. Germline V CDR1 and CDR2: SGHDT, YYEEEE. CDR3 sequence (DNA): TGTGCCAGCAGCTTGGTCGCCAGTGCTGAAGCTTTCTTT. Translating it yields CASSLVASAEAFF.

This chain uses TRBV7-8 with TRBJ2-7, with D possibly being TRBD1 (6 bases). The length of the CDR3 is 13 residues. Germline-derived CDR1 and CDR2 are SGHVS and FQNEAQ. Trimming removed 5 bases from V and 9 bases from J, with 17 bases in between. The CDR3 loop reads CASSPTDRLAQYF. CDR3 sequence (DNA): TGTGCCAGCAGCCCCACAGACAGGTTAGCGCAGTACTTC.

The chain has TRBV28 and TRBJ1-1, with 8 bases aligning to TRBD1. The trim removed 4 bases at V and 5 bases at J, leaving 9 bases unmatched. In germline, CDR1 is MDHEN, CDR2 SYDVKM. This CDR3 region has 15 residues. Here the CDR3 DNA reads TGTGCCAGCAGTTCAGGGGGCGGGTATGGAACTGAAGCTTTCTTT. It encodes CASSSGGGYGTEAFF.

This chain uses TRBV18 with TRBJ1-1; D may be TRBD1 (6 bases). Germline-derived CDR1 and CDR2 are KGHSH and LQKENI. The CDR3 has 14 residues. Trimming cost V 1 base and J 5 bases, with 11 bases left between them. CDR3: CASSPLQGGTEAFF. The DNA of the CDR3 is TGTGCCAGCTCACCACTACAGGGTGGAACTGAAGCTTTCTTT.

J is TRBJ2-5 and V is TRBV9; 7 bases line up with TRBD1. The trim removed 4 bases at V and 0 bases at J, leaving 6 bases unmatched. CDR3 length: 15 amino acids. CDR1 is SGDLS and CDR2 is YYNGEE in the germline V gene. The DNA of the CDR3 is TGTGCCAGCAGCCGTGTGGGACAGCACCAAGAGACCCAGTACTTC. This translates into CASSRVGQHQETQYF. The full variable domain, in which reference TRBV9 and TRBJ2-5 provide the parts outside the CDR3, is DSGVTQTPKHLITATGQRVTLRCSPRSGDLSVYWYQQSLDQGLQFLIQYYNGEERAKGNILERFSAQQFPDLHSELNLSSLELGDSALYFCASSRVGQHQETQYFGPGTRLLVL.

The genes are TRBV4-3 and TRBJ1-2, with 7 bases aligning to TRBD1. V dropped 0 bases and J dropped 7; count of bases not matched to a gene: 20. From germline, CDR1 is LGHNA and CDR2 YSLEER. The CDR3 spans 19 residues. The CDR3 coding sequence is TGCGCCAGCAGCCAAGATATGATCAGGGGTCGAGGGGGCTTGTCTGGCTACACCTTC. It specifies CASSQDMIRGRGGLSGYTF.

The chain recombines TRBV15 with TRBJ2-7, with TRBD1 identical over 7 bases. This CDR3 comprises 14 residues. CDR1 and CDR2 (germline): LNHNV, YYDKDF (reference sequence). After removal of 1 base from V and 4 bases from J, the junction contained 4 bases not matched to a gene. DNA for the CDR3: TGTGCCACCAGCAGAGTCGACAGGGTTTACGAGCAGTACTTC. Protein: CATSRVDRVYEQYF.

The DNA for the CDR3 is TGTGCCAGCAGTGAATATAATGGCCCAGATACGCAGTATTTT. Translating gives CASSEYNGPDTQYF. The chain combines TRBV2 with TRBJ2-3, with D unresolved. The CDR3 is made up of 14 amino acids. In germline, CDR1 is SNHLY, CDR2 FYNNEI. Trimming pared 2 bases from V and 4 bases from J, leaving 10 bases between.

This sequence joins TRBV10-3 and TRBJ1-5; 10 nucleotides align to TRBD1. CDR1 is ENHRY and CDR2 is SYGVKD in the germline V gene. After removal of 4 bases from V and 9 bases from J, the junction contained 9 bases not matched to a gene. The CDR3 length is 15 residues. This CDR3 reads CAISGTGGNRGPQHF. CDR3 DNA sequence: TGTGCCATCAGTGGGACAGGGGGGAACCGGGGGCCCCAGCATTTT.

This chain joins TRBV27 and TRBJ1-1; D call uncertain. CDR1 and CDR2 from the germline V gene are MNHEY and SMNVEV (reference sequence). The CDR3 is 16 amino acids. The ends were cut back, 1 base at V and 0 bases at J, with 12 bases in the middle. The CDR3 here is CASSLLISSMNTEAFF. The CDR3 nucleotides are TGTGCCAGCAGTTTATTAATTTCGAGTATGAACACTGAAGCTTTCTTT.

V is TRBV9 and J is TRBJ2-5, with TRBD2 matching 7 bases. Germline CDR1 and CDR2: SGDLS and YYNGEE. The V segment lost 0 bases and the J segment 1 base; nucleotides outside the gene matches: 9. The CDR3 runs 17 residues. As DNA, the CDR3 is TGTGCCAGCAGCGTAGCCTGGGGGACTACCCTCCAAGAGACCCAGTACTTC. Its translation: CASSVAWGTTLQETQYF.

This chain connects TRBV27 to TRBJ2-1; 8 positions agree with TRBD2. The CDR3 covers 16 residues. J was trimmed by 8 bases and V by 2 bases; bases with no gene match: 11. Germline V gene lookup returns CDR1 MNHEY and CDR2 SMNVEV (reference sequence). The CDR3 DNA follows: TGTGCCAGCAGTTTAGGACTAGCTTTCACCCGATATGAGCAGTTCTTC. This translates into CASSLGLAFTRYEQFF.

This chain connects TRBV14 to TRBJ1-2; D uncertain. Trimming removed 0 bases from V and 4 bases from J, with 9 bases in between. This CDR3 is 14 amino acids long. CDR1 and CDR2 (germline): SGHDN, FVKESK. CDR3 residues: CASSQDMVSYGYTF. The DNA of the CDR3 is TGTGCCAGCAGCCAAGATATGGTCAGCTATGGCTACACCTTC.

V is TRBV19 and J is TRBJ2-3; no clear D gene. The germline CDR1 and CDR2 sequences are LNHDA and SQIVND (reference sequence). V dropped 3 bases and J dropped 4 bases, with 8 bases sitting between them. This CDR3 spans 13 amino acids. This chain's CDR3 is CASSILTADTQYF. Written as DNA, the CDR3 is TGTGCCAGTAGTATTCTTACTGCAGATACGCAGTATTTT. Full variable domain (outside the CDR3, taken from reference TRBV19 and TRBJ2-3): DGGITQSPKYLFRKEGQNVTLSCEQNLNHDAMYWYRQDPGQGLRLIYYSQIVNDFQKGDIAEGYSVSREKKESFPLTVTSAQKNPTAFYLCASSILTADTQYFGPGTRLTVL.

CDR3 DNA sequence: TGTGCCAGCAGCTCACTAGCGGGAGGACGGGCAGATACGCAGTATTTT. Protein product: CASSSLAGGRADTQYF. The chain combines TRBV7-8 with TRBJ2-3; 12 bases align to TRBD2. After removal of 4 bases from V and 4 bases from J, the junction contained 6 bases not matched to a gene. From germline, CDR1 is SGHVS and CDR2 FQNEAQ. The CDR3 spans 16 residues.

This clone was picked up one time. The chain links TRBV15 to TRBJ1-4; D possibly corresponds to TRBD1 (5 bases). The germline V and J ends were trimmed by 0 bases and 5 bases, with 10 bases remaining between them. The CDR3 sequence is 15 residues long. The germline CDR1 and CDR2 sequences are LNHNV and YYDKDF (reference sequence). Here the CDR3 DNA reads TGTGCCACCAGCAGAGATCAGGGAGGGAATGAAAAACTGTTTTTT. It yields the protein CATSRDQGGNEKLFF.

The chain employs TRBV6-5 and TRBJ1-2, with TRBD1 matching 9 bases. From germline, CDR1 is MNHEY and CDR2 SVGAGI. The trim removed 6 bases at V and 2 bases at J, leaving 4 bases unmatched. The CDR3 runs to 14 residues. CDR3 residues: CASRNRGLNYGYTF. The CDR3 region has the DNA TGTGCCAGCAGAAACAGGGGGCTCAACTATGGCTACACCTTC.

This rearrangement joins TRBV19 to TRBJ2-3; the match to TRBD1 covers 7 bases. Trimming cost V 9 bases and J 3 bases; bases outside gene matches: 15. This CDR3 spans 16 amino acids. Germline CDR1 is LNHDA and CDR2 is SQIVND (reference sequence). This CDR3 is CASSRDTGVWTDTQYF. DNA of the CDR3: TGTGCCAGCTCCCGAGATACAGGGGTCTGGACAGATACGCAGTATTTT. Using reference TRBV19 and TRBJ2-3 for the parts outside the CDR3, the full variable domain is DGGITQSPKYLFRKEGQNVTLSCEQNLNHDAMYWYRQDPGQGLRLIYYSQIVNDFQKGDIAEGYSVSREKKESFPLTVTSAQKNPTAFYLCASSRDTGVWTDTQYFGPGTRLTVL.

The chain links TRBV5-1 to TRBJ1-1, with 7 nucleotides matching TRBD1. The CDR3 covers 16 residues. V gave up 5 bases and J gave up 1 base; unmatched junction bases: 11. Germline values: CDR1 SGHRS, CDR2 YFSETQ. CDR3 region: CASREGQTTGNTEAFF. The CDR3, as DNA: TGCGCCAGCAGGGAGGGACAGACCACGGGGAACACTGAAGCTTTCTTT.

This rearrangement joins TRBV9 to TRBJ2-7, with a possible D match to TRBD2 (7 bases). Looked up from germline, CDR1 is SGDLS and CDR2 is YYNGEE. Trimming removed 0 bases from V and 6 bases from J, with 10 bases in between. The CDR3 is 13 amino acids. CDR3: CASSVAGEGEQYF. CDR3 DNA sequence: TGTGCCAGCAGCGTAGCAGGGGAGGGCGAGCAGTACTTC.

J is TRBJ2-1 and V is TRBV12-5; 9 bases align to TRBD2. The CDR3 extends over 14 amino acids. Germline V gives CDR1 LGHNT, CDR2 FRNRAP. J was trimmed by 5 bases and V by 9 bases; bases with no gene match: 8. CDR3 loop: CARPRLAEHNEQFF. CDR3 in DNA: TGTGCTAGACCTCGACTAGCGGAGCACAATGAGCAGTTCTTC.

This chain uses TRBV19 with TRBJ1-2; D may be TRBD1 (5 bases). Germline V lookup: CDR1 LNHDA, CDR2 SQIVND (reference sequence). The CDR3 loop spans 12 amino acids. V was pared by 2 bases and J by 6 bases, with 7 bases between. The CDR3 nucleotides are TGTGCCAGTAGTATACCAGGGCATGGCTACACCTTC. Its protein is CASSIPGHGYTF.

The chain joins TRBV11-1 to TRBJ1-3; the D gene is possibly TRBD1 (5 bases). CDR1 is SGHAT, CDR2 FQDESV, per germline (reference sequence). With 3 bases removed from V and 0 bases from J, the gap between germline ends came to 9 bases. There are 15 residues in the CDR3. Written as DNA, the CDR3 is TGTGCCAGCAGCTTCGACAGATACTCTGGAAACACCATATATTTT. It codes for CASSFDRYSGNTIYF.

The chain carries TRBV5-4 and TRBJ1-3; TRBD1 matches at 8 bases. The trim removed 5 bases at V and 0 bases at J, leaving 7 bases unmatched. Germline values: CDR1 SGHNT, CDR2 YYREEE (reference sequence). The CDR3 spans 16 residues. In DNA form, the CDR3 reads TGTGCCAGCAGAGGAGGACAGGGTGACTCTGGAAACACCATATATTTT. The encoded protein is CASRGGQGDSGNTIYF.